Listed here are 4 T cell receptor beta chains from one sample, sequenced in a study of breast tumors, draining lymph nodes, adjacent tissues (TCRdb year 2016). Library preparation employed multiplex PCR. Sequencing was carried out with an Illumina HiSeq 2000. TCRdb trimmed public reads at Q25 via fastp, called clones via MiXCR and kept in-frame beta chains. Each record represents a unique CDR3 protein, reported with the most common genes and DNA among its rows. For this sample there are some 22,000 distinct CDR3 sequences; roughly 60% appear just once. The top ten hold more than 13% of the sample. The sequenced sample was breast tumor tissue. The receptors were sampled from a female donor with breast cancer. Some clones in this sample may be carry-over from other donors' samples.

This clonotype was observed once. The V call is TRBV28, the J call TRBJ1-2; no clear D. Germline lookup yields CDR1 MDHEN and CDR2 SYDVKM. CDR3 size: 11 residues. V lost 4 bases, J lost 5 bases, and 5 bases lay in between. CDR3: CASSSRYGYTF. CDR3 DNA: TGTGCCAGCAGTTCCCGGTATGGCTACACCTTC.

In its sample, this clonotype was seen many times. The CDR3 nucleotides are TGTGCCAGCAGTTCACCCGATGGGGAAAAACTGTTTTTT. It codes for CASSSPDGEKLFF. The chain joins TRBV6-1 to TRBJ1-4; D call uncertain. The germline V and J ends were trimmed by 5 bases and 8 bases, with 12 bases remaining between them. CDR1 is MNHNS and CDR2 is SASEGT in the germline V gene. The CDR3 totals 13 residues.

This clonotype was seen many times. The chain combines TRBV6-1 with TRBJ2-5; 7 bases match TRBD1. This CDR3 is built from 15 residues. Germline trimming cut 7 bases from V and 4 bases from J; bases unmatched to any gene: 12. Germline V gene sequence: CDR1 MNHNS, CDR2 SASEGT. In nucleotides, the CDR3 is TGTGCCAGCACCATGGGACAGCTAGAGGGAGAGACCCAGTACTTC. Protein: CASTMGQLEGETQYF.

This chain links TRBV7-3 with TRBJ2-3; D is possibly TRBD2 (5 bases). Between the trimmed V and J ends, which lost 4 bases and 3 bases, there was a span of 11 bases. CDR3 length equals 14 residues. Germline values: CDR1 SGHTA, CDR2 FQGTGA. The CDR3 protein is CASSSGGWTDTQYF. The CDR3 DNA follows: TGTGCCAGCAGCTCAGGCGGGTGGACAGATACGCAGTATTTT.